Presented here are 7 T cell receptor beta chains from one specimen sequenced in a study of T cell responses to AZD1222 COVID-19 vaccine. The data were produced by immunoSEQ multiplex PCR, yet TCRdb's version contains in-frame clones alone and is incomplete. This sample has 45,000 to 60,000 clones, with roughly nine tenths found just once. The sample in question was peripheral blood, obtained on day 0 of AZD1222 vaccination. The receptors come from an adult in good health.

This clone was counted between two and nine times. This chain connects TRBV11-2 to TRBJ1-1; D is unclear. The V and J ends lost 4 bases and 5 bases respectively, with 8 bases between them. Germline values: CDR1 SGHAT, CDR2 FQNNGV. This CDR3 is 12 amino acids long. The CDR3 DNA follows: TGTGCCAGCAGCTGGTCGGGGACTGAAGCTTTCTTT. It translates to CASSWSGTEAFF.

The V and J genes are TRBV4-1 and TRBJ1-2; D gene unclear. V was pared by 0 bases and J by 2 bases, with 10 bases between. This CDR3 is 15 amino acids long. The germline CDR1 and CDR2 sequences are MGHRA and YSYEKL. The CDR3: CASSQDSGENYGYTF. The CDR3, as DNA: TGCGCCAGCAGCCAAGATTCGGGAGAGAACTATGGCTACACCTTC.

The V gene is TRBV6-4, the J gene TRBJ1-1, with unresolved D. Germline CDR1 MRHNA, CDR2 SNTAGT. The CDR3 consists of 13 residues. V lost 3 bases and J lost 7, with 12 bases in between. Here the CDR3 DNA reads TGTGCCAGCAGTGAAACGTGGGGAGTTGAAGCTTTCTTT. Protein sequence: CASSETWGVEAFF.

This sequence joins TRBV9 and TRBJ2-7; 8 bases align to TRBD1. Germline assignment: CDR1 SGDLS and CDR2 YYNGEE. J lost 3 bases, V lost 3 bases, and 5 bases had no gene match. This CDR3 contains 14 residues. CDR3 amino acids: CASSEGTGVYEQYF. As DNA, the CDR3 is TGTGCCAGCAGCGAGGGGACAGGAGTCTACGAGCAGTACTTC.

The chain employs TRBV12-3 or TRBV12-4 and TRBJ2-3; maybe TRBD1 (5 bases). V dropped 3 bases and J dropped 8 bases, with 6 bases sitting between them. The length of the CDR3 is 11 residues. CDR3 loop: CASSLGPTQYF. Here the CDR3 DNA reads TGTGCCAGCAGTTTGGGGCCTACGCAGTATTTT.

This clone appeared a single time. V is TRBV28 and J is TRBJ1-3; 11 bases agree with TRBD1. This CDR3 has 14 amino acids. Per the germline V gene, CDR1 is MDHEN and CDR2 is SYDVKM. Trimming took 6 bases from V and 4 from J; bases not matched to a gene: 2. The CDR3 nucleotides are TGTGCCAGCAGGGGACAGGGGGGGGGAAACACCATATATTTT. Its translation is CASRGQGGGNTIYF.

The CDR3 DNA is TGCGCCAGCAGCCAAGTCTCTTCGATGGGGCCCCAGCATTTT. Its translation: CASSQVSSMGPQHF. The rearrangement uses TRBV4-1 and TRBJ1-5; D call uncertain. The germline V gene has CDR1 MGHRA and CDR2 YSYEKL. V gave up 1 base and J gave up 9 bases, with 13 bases separating them. The CDR3 loop spans 14 amino acids.